This T cell receptor beta chain was obtained from a study of shared T cell receptors in the human thymus. Germline assignment: CDR1 SNHLY and CDR2 FYNNEI. The CDR3 is 15 residues long. The V and J ends lost 3 bases and 0 bases respectively, with 9 bases between them. The repertoire was sequenced with immunoSEQ multiplex PCR; TCRdb's copy has only in-frame clones and lacks some. The data hold 700,000 to 750,000 clones, with 75% to 90% observed a single time. The data were also submitted as part of a second study, on human thymus T cells. That paper notes: Resections from corrective heart surgery provided thymus tissue. Seemingly biased V and J gene usage marked thymic and blood repertoires. Thymic repertoires from unrelated individuals overlapped highly, related research reported.

The source is a girl under three years old with a congenital heart defect. Material for sequencing was thymocytes. The genes are TRBV2 and TRBJ1-3; D remains unclear. Here the CDR3 reads CASSDRVRSGNTIYF. The CDR3 bases are TGTGCCAGCAGTGACCGGGTTCGCTCTGGAAACACCATATATTTT. The whole variable domain, remainder taken from reference TRBV2 and TRBJ1-3, is EPEVTQTPSHQVTQMGQEVILRCVPISNHLYFYWYRQILGQKVEFLVSFYNNEISEKSEIFDDQFSVERPDGSNFTLKIRSTKLEDSAMYFCASSDRVRSGNTIYFGEGSWLTVV.